The 28 T cell receptor beta chains below come from one sample, sequenced in a study of cytomegalovirus exposure and HLA in healthy donors. Primers for the PCR totalled 60 Vbeta and 13 Jbeta. Using immunoSEQ multiplex PCR, the repertoire was profiled, and TCRdb retains in-frame clones only, with some absent. Here the sample spans 150,000 or so clones, approximately 80% being singletons. Sample: PBMCs. These receptors originate from a man aged 25 to 45 in good health and CMV-seropositive.

The gene calls are TRBV7-2 and TRBJ1-5, with a tentative D call TRBD1 (6 bases). V was pared by 2 bases and J by 1 base, with 9 bases between. The germline CDR1 and CDR2 sequences are SGHTA and FQGNSA. The CDR3 contains 15 residues. CDR3 nucleotide sequence: TGTGCCAGCAGCTTAACAGGGTGGAGCAATCAGCCCCAGCATTTT. Its translation: CASSLTGWSNQPQHF.

This chain uses TRBV2 with TRBJ2-1, with 7 positions matching TRBD1. CDR1 SNHLY and CDR2 FYNNEI come from the germline V gene. There are 12 residues in the CDR3. CDR3 nucleotide sequence: TGTGCTTACGTTGACAGGGTCAATGAGCAGTTCTTC. As protein: CAYVDRVNEQFF.

This clone turned up a few times. The chain joins TRBV5-1 to TRBJ1-3; TRBD1 is a possible D gene (5 bases). V was clipped by 4 bases and J by 0 bases, with 14 bases between them. The CDR3 spans 16 residues. Germline lookup yields CDR1 SGHRS and CDR2 YFSETQ. Written as DNA, the CDR3 is TGCGCCAGCAGCAAGGGGACTCCGAGCTCTGGAAACACCATATATTTT. Its protein product is CASSKGTPSSGNTIYF.

V and J are TRBV5-4 and TRBJ1-6; weak D call: TRBD1 (5 bases). There are 15 residues in the CDR3. V shed 0 bases and J shed 8 bases, with 12 bases lying between them. CDR1 SGHNT and CDR2 YYREEE come from the germline V gene (reference sequence). The chain's CDR3 is CASSLAGGADSPLHF. The CDR3 DNA is TGTGCCAGCAGCTTGGCCGGAGGGGCCGATTCACCCCTCCACTTT.

CDR3 nucleotides: TGTGCCAGCAGCCAAGAGTTCTCCGGGACAGGGGATAATTCACCCCTCCACTTT. This encodes CASSQEFSGTGDNSPLHF. V gene TRBV4-2 combines with J gene TRBJ1-6, with TRBD1 matching 10 bases. Germline V CDR1 and CDR2: LGHNA, YNFKEQ. V shed 0 bases and J 5 bases; nucleotides not matched to a gene: 7. The CDR3 is made up of 18 amino acids.

The chain links TRBV5-1 to TRBJ2-7; TRBD1 might be the D (5 bases). Germline V gene data show CDR1 as SGHRS and CDR2 as YFSETQ. The CDR3 length is 14 residues. V gave up 3 bases and J gave up 2 bases, with 12 bases separating them. The CDR3 DNA is TGCGCCAGCAGCTGGCAGGGTCCCCCCTACGAGCAGTACTTC. Its protein is CASSWQGPPYEQYF.

The CDR3 is CASSQDNVDTGELFF. The CDR3 region has the DNA TGCGCCAGCAGCCAAGATAACGTAGACACCGGGGAGCTGTTTTTT. The rearrangement uses TRBV4-1 and TRBJ2-2; the D is unclear. The germline V gene has CDR1 MGHRA and CDR2 YSYEKL. The CDR3 has 15 residues. V was clipped by 0 bases and J by 3 bases, with 8 bases between them.

The rearrangement uses TRBV14 and TRBJ2-7; TRBD2 matches at 11 bases. The CDR3 has 17 residues. Germline values: CDR1 SGHDN, CDR2 FVKESK. V lost 1 base to trimming and J lost 3 bases; unmatched junction nucleotides: 8. The DNA of the CDR3 is TGTGCCAGCAGCCAAGGCTCCGTAGCGGGAGGGTTCTACGAGCAGTACTTC. It specifies CASSQGSVAGGFYEQYF.

The rearrangement links TRBV7-8 to TRBJ2-5; D is perhaps TRBD2 (6 bases). The CDR3 consists of 17 residues. The germline CDR1 and CDR2 sequences are SGHVS and FQNEAQ. V was cut by 0 bases and J by 2 bases, with 16 bases left in between. In DNA form, the CDR3 reads TGTGCCAGCAGCTTAGCCTCCGGGAGATCGGCTCAAGAGACCCAGTACTTC. Translating gives CASSLASGRSAQETQYF.

The rearrangement links TRBV5-4 to TRBJ2-7; a possible D gene is TRBD1 (6 bases). The CDR3 contains 15 residues. The V gene lost 4 bases and the J gene lost 0 bases, with 14 bases spanning the gap. Germline V gene data show CDR1 as SGHNT and CDR2 as YYREEE (reference sequence). The CDR3 DNA reads TGTGCCAGCAGCATGGTGGGGGCTAGCTCCTACGAGCAGTACTTC. This encodes CASSMVGASSYEQYF.

V gene TRBV9 combines with J gene TRBJ2-7, with a possible D match to TRBD2 (5 bases). Germline V gene data show CDR1 as SGDLS and CDR2 as YYNGEE. Trimming removed 0 bases from V and 5 bases from J, with 12 bases in between. This CDR3 is built from 14 residues. CDR3 protein: CASSVGGRTHEQYF. CDR3 sequence (DNA): TGTGCCAGCAGCGTAGGAGGCAGGACTCACGAGCAGTACTTC.

This chain connects TRBV11-1 to TRBJ2-7, with TRBD1 matching 8 bases. V gave up 5 bases and J gave up 2 bases; unmatched junction bases: 8. The CDR3 runs to 15 residues. The germline gives CDR1 SGHAT, CDR2 FQDESV (reference sequence). The CDR3 DNA reads TGTGCCAGCAGCGCATCGACAGGGGCCACCTACGAGCAGTACTTC. It yields the protein CASSASTGATYEQYF.

The chain uses TRBV6-9 and TRBJ1-2; D is undetermined. V was clipped by 5 bases and J by 2 bases, with 27 bases between them. The CDR3 has 19 residues. The V gene's germline CDR1 is MNHGY and CDR2 SVAAGI. CDR3: CASSRPREALYVANYGYTF. The CDR3 nucleotides read TGTGCCAGCAGTCGCCCCCGGGAAGCTTTATATGTCGCCAACTATGGCTACACCTTC.

V and J are TRBV19 and TRBJ1-5, with a possible D match to TRBD1 (5 bases). V dropped 7 bases and J dropped 7 bases, with 17 bases sitting between them. CDR1 is LNHDA, CDR2 SQIVND, per germline (reference sequence). This CDR3 contains 14 residues. CDR3 nucleotide sequence: TGTGCCAGTACTGGGGCTCATAATTGGCAGCCCCAGCATTTT. It codes for CASTGAHNWQPQHF.

The rearrangement uses TRBV19 and TRBJ1-5, with D maybe TRBD1 (5 bases). Deletions cut 5 bases from V and 3 bases from J, with 17 bases between. This CDR3 contains 16 residues. Germline V gene lookup returns CDR1 LNHDA and CDR2 SQIVND (reference sequence). The CDR3 nucleotides are TGTGCCAGTAGTCGCTCGGGGAGGGGCGACAATCAGCCCCAGCATTTT. It specifies CASSRSGRGDNQPQHF.

This CDR3 is CASSLGRGRASYEQYF. The CDR3 DNA sequence: TGTGCCAGCAGCTTGGGCCGGGGGAGGGCCTCCTACGAGCAGTACTTC. This sequence joins TRBV5-6 and TRBJ2-7, with 7 bases aligning to TRBD2. The CDR3 is 16 residues long. V shed 0 bases and J 0 bases; nucleotides not matched to a gene: 6. Looked up from germline, CDR1 is SGHDT and CDR2 is YYEEEE.

In this sample, this clone turned up a few times. This chain links TRBV4-2 with TRBJ1-5; D unresolved. The V end was cut by 2 bases, the J end by 4 bases, with 6 bases between. This CDR3 is built from 13 residues. CDR1 and CDR2 from the germline V gene are LGHNA and YNFKEQ. CDR3 in amino acids: CASSQYGNQPQHF. The CDR3, as DNA: TGTGCCAGCAGCCAATACGGGAATCAGCCCCAGCATTTT.

The rearrangement uses TRBV7-8 and TRBJ1-2; D call uncertain. The CDR3 covers 14 residues. V dropped 1 base and J dropped 4 bases, with 10 bases sitting between them. Germline V gene data show CDR1 as SGHVS and CDR2 as FQNEAQ. Here the CDR3 reads CASSLVEGIYGYTF. Here the CDR3 DNA reads TGTGCCAGCAGCTTAGTGGAGGGAATCTATGGCTACACCTTC. The full variable domain, rest sourced from reference TRBV7-8 and TRBJ1-2, is GAGVSQSPRYKVAKRGQDVALRCDPISGHVSLFWYQQALGQGPEFLTYFQNEAQLDKSGLPSDRFFAERPEGSVSTLKIQRTQQEDSAVYLCASSLVEGIYGYTFGSGTRLTVV.

This clone was seen once. V gene TRBV10-1 combines with J gene TRBJ2-1; 8 nucleotides line up with TRBD2. In germline, CDR1 is WNHNN, CDR2 SYGVQD (reference sequence). The V gene end was trimmed by 6 bases and the J gene end by 9 bases; junction bases not matched to a gene: 13. CDR3 size: 15 residues. The CDR3 loop is CASSPVGSGNSEQFF. The CDR3 DNA follows: TGCGCCAGCAGCCCCGTGGGTAGCGGGAACAGTGAGCAGTTCTTC.

The V and J genes are TRBV13 and TRBJ2-1, with 13 bases fitting TRBD2. Germline V gene sequence: CDR1 PRHDT, CDR2 FYEKMQ (reference sequence). The junction had 8 bases not matched to a gene; V was cut back by 5 bases and J by 4 bases. The CDR3 contains 17 residues. CDR3 in amino acids: CASSELAGGPGYNEQFF. The CDR3 DNA sequence: TGTGCCAGCAGCGAACTAGCGGGAGGGCCAGGTTACAATGAGCAGTTCTTC.

J is TRBJ2-6 and V is TRBV10-3; D might be TRBD2 (6 bases). Per the germline V gene, CDR1 is ENHRY and CDR2 is SYGVKD. V lost 3 bases and J lost 0, with 15 bases in between. The length of the CDR3 is 18 residues. As DNA, the CDR3 is TGTGCCATCAGTGACGGAGGGCATCCCCCCTCTGGGGCCAACGTCCTGACTTTC. Translation gives CAISDGGHPPSGANVLTF.

This clone was detected only a few times. The gene calls are TRBV4-2 and TRBJ1-5; 8 bases match TRBD1. CDR1 and CDR2 (germline): LGHNA, YNFKEQ. Trimming cost V 10 bases and J 0 bases; bases outside gene matches: 5. The CDR3 extends over 14 amino acids. CDR3 coding DNA: TGTGCCATAGGACAGGGTGATAGCAATCAGCCCCAGCATTTT. Encoded protein: CAIGQGDSNQPQHF.

The rearrangement uses TRBV6-1 and TRBJ1-2; D might be TRBD1 (6 bases). V gave up 1 base and J gave up 4 bases, with 16 bases separating them. Germline CDR1 is MNHNS and CDR2 is SASEGT. The CDR3 has 16 amino acids. CDR3 in amino acids: CASSEGGGQTRYGYTF. As DNA, the CDR3 is TGTGCCAGCAGTGAAGGCGGTGGACAGACGCGCTATGGCTACACCTTC.

This clone has a single count. The chain couples TRBV4-1 to TRBJ2-7; 7 nucleotides agree with TRBD2. V lost 0 bases to trimming and J lost 4 bases; unmatched junction nucleotides: 6. This CDR3 comprises 15 residues. Germline CDR1 reads MGHRA; CDR2 reads YSYEKL. This chain's CDR3 is CASSQDSGGGYEQYF. The CDR3 nucleotides are TGCGCCAGCAGCCAAGATTCCGGGGGAGGGTACGAGCAGTACTTC.

This chain connects TRBV27 to TRBJ1-1, with D maybe TRBD1 (5 bases). The CDR3 consists of 15 residues. Germline lookup yields CDR1 MNHEY and CDR2 SMNVEV (reference sequence). Trimming shortened V by 1 base and J by 4 bases, and 13 bases separated the two germline ends. CDR3 sequence: CASSLWGGGGTEAFF. The DNA for the CDR3 is TGTGCCAGCAGTTTATGGGGGGGTGGAGGCACTGAAGCTTTCTTT.

This clone appeared a few times. This chain joins TRBV10-3 and TRBJ2-6; 8 nucleotides agree with TRBD1. V shed 10 bases and J 0 bases; nucleotides not matched to a gene: 5. The germline V gene has CDR1 ENHRY and CDR2 SYGVKD. CDR3 length: 15 residues. This chain's CDR3 is CATTGAFSGANVLTF. The CDR3 nucleotides read TGTGCCACGACAGGGGCCTTCTCTGGGGCCAACGTCCTGACTTTC.

The chain uses TRBV6-5 and TRBJ2-1, with 11 bases matching TRBD2. Germline CDR1 and CDR2: MNHEY and SVGAGI. This CDR3 has 16 residues. J lost 8 bases, V lost 2 bases, and 8 bases had no gene match. The CDR3 protein is CASSYDRLAGGYEQFF. The CDR3 DNA is TGTGCCAGCAGTTACGACCGGCTAGCGGGAGGCTATGAGCAGTTCTTC.

This chain joins TRBV12-5 and TRBJ1-5; possibly TRBD1 for D (5 bases). Trimming took 7 bases from V and 9 from J, leaving 10 bases between them. The CDR3 totals 11 residues. Germline V lookup: CDR1 LGHNT, CDR2 FRNRAP. The CDR3 loop is CASVLGGPQHF. The CDR3 DNA reads TGTGCTAGTGTCCTCGGGGGGCCCCAGCATTTT.